This T cell receptor beta chain is drawn from a study of somatic mutations in cytotoxic T cells in rheumatoid arthritis. The wider study: Flow sorting yielded some V beta antibody-stained T-cell populations at nearly 100% purity, among them V beta1+ cells sequenced for TCRB.

Study observations and caveats: Each of about an eighth of the 65 patients had a largest CD8+ clone that made up more than 20% of CD8+ cells.

Data came from immunoSEQ multiplex PCR; TCRdb stores just in-frame clones and leaves some out. The table records almost 8,500 clones, more than 60% of them present only once. Germline V lookup: CDR1 SGDLS, CDR2 YYNGEE. The CDR3 sequence is 11 residues long. With V trimmed by 3 bases and J by 7 bases, 0 bases remained unmatched. Of note for this clone: The antigen is undetermined.

The sample comprised CD8+ T cells sorted from blood. The source is an adult with rheumatoid arthritis. The chain uses TRBV9 and TRBJ1-2, with 7 bases matching TRBD1. The CDR3 loop reads CASSAGGGYTF. As DNA, the CDR3 is TGTGCCAGCAGCGCAGGGGGTGGCTACACCTTC.